This TCR beta chain was identified in a study of OX40 agonist ivuxolimab in advanced cancers. Across the study: The dose-escalation cohort had hepatocellular carcinoma, melanoma, renal cell or head and neck cancer. Past anti-PD-1, anti-PD-L1 or anti-CTLA-4 therapy was accepted, and 30% to 45% had received some. Study-level points and caveats: Some nonresponders likewise displayed low normalized T-cell clonal expansion.

CDR3 size: 18 residues. Germline V lookup: CDR1 SEHNR, CDR2 FQNEAQ (reference sequence). V gave up 3 bases and J gave up 7 bases, with 24 bases separating them. About this clone itself: The antigen is undetermined.

Some clones are missing from TCRdb's copy, which holds only in-frame ones; the method was immunoSEQ multiplex PCR. The data show tens of thousands of clones, 80% to 90% seen once. The input for sequencing was CD4+ or CD8+ T cells sorted from blood, taken in a trial of the OX40 agonist ivuxolimab. The sequence was obtained from an adult with an advanced solid tumor such as melanoma, head and neck, liver or kidney cancer. V usage is TRBV7-9 and J usage is TRBJ2-2, with D tentatively TRBD2 (5 bases). DNA for the CDR3: TGTGCCAGCAGCTTGATCGGGAAGCCGGCTGATCTAAACGGGGAGCTGTTTTTT. Protein product: CASSLIGKPADLNGELFF.